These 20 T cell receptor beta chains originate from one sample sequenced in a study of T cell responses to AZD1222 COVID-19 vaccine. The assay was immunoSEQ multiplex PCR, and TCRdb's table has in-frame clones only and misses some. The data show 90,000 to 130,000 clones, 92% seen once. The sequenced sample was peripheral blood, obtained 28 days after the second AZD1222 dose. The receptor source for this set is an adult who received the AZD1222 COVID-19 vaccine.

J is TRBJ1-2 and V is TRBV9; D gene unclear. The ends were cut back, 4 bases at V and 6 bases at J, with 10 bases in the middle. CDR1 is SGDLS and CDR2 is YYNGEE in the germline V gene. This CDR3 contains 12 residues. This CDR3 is CASSPDYDGYTF. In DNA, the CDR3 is TGTGCCAGCAGCCCCGACTATGATGGCTACACCTTC.

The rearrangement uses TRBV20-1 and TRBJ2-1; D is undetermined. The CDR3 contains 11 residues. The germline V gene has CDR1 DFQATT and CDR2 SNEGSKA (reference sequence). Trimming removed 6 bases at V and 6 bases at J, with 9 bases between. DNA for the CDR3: TGCAGTGCCTCGGAAGGCAATGAGCAGTTCTTC. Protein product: CSASEGNEQFF.

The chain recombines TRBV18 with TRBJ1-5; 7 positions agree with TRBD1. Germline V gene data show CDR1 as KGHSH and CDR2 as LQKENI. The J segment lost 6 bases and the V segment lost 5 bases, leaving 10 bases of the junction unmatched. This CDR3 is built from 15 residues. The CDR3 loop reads CASSMSARGAQPQHF. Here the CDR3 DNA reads TGTGCCAGCTCAATGTCGGCCAGGGGGGCTCAGCCCCAGCATTTT.

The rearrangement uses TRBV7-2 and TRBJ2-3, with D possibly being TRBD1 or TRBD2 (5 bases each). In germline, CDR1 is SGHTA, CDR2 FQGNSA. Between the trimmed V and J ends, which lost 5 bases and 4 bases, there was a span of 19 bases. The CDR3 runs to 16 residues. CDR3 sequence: CASSLNRGLGADTQYF. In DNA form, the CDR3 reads TGTGCCAGCAGCCTCAATCGGGGCCTGGGTGCAGATACGCAGTATTTT.

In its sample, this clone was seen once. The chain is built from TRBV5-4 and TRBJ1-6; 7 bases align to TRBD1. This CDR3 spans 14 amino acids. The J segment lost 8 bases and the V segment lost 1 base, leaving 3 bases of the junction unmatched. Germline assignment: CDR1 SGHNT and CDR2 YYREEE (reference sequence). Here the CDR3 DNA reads TGTGCCAGCAGCTTGACAGGGGTCGATTCACCCCTCCACTTT. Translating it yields CASSLTGVDSPLHF.

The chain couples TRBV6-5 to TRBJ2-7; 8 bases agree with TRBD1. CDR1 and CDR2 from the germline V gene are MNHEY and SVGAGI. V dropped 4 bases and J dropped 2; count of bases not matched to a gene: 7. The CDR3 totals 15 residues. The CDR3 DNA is TGTGCCAGCAGTTCCGGACAGGGTCTTACCTACGAGCAGTACTTC. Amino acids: CASSSGQGLTYEQYF.

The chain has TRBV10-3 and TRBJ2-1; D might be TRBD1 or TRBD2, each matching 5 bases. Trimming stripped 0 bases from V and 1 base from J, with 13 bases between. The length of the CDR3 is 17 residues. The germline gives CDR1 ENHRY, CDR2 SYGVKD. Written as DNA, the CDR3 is TGTGCCATCAGTGAGTCGGAAAGGGACCATTCCTACAATGAGCAGTTCTTC. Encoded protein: CAISESERDHSYNEQFF.

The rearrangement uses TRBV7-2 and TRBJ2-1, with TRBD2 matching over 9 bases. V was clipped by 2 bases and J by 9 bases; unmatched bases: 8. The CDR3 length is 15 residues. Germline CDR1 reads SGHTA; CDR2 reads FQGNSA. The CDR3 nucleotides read TGTGCCAGCAGCTTACTTTTGGGTAGCGGGGGTGAGCAGTTCTTC. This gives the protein CASSLLLGSGGEQFF.

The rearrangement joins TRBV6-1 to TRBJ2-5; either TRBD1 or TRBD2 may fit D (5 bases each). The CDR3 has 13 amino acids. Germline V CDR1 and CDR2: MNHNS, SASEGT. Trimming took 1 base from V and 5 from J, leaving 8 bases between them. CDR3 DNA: TGTGCCAGCAGTGAAGACTGGGGGGAGACCCAGTACTTC. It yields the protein CASSEDWGETQYF.

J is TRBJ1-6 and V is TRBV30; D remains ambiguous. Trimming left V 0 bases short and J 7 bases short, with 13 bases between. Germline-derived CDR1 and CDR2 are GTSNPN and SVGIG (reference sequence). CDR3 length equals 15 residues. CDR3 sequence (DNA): TGTGCCTGGAGTGTACTATTGGACGGCAATTCACCCCTCCACTTT. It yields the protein CAWSVLLDGNSPLHF.

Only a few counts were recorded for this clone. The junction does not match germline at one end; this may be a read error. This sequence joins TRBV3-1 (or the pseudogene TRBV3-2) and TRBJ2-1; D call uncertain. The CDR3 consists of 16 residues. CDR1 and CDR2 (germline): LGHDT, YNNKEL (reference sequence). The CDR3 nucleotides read TGTGCCAGCAGTCAAGATTTCAGTGAATCCTACAATGAGCAGTTCTTC. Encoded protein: CASSQDFSESYNEQFF.

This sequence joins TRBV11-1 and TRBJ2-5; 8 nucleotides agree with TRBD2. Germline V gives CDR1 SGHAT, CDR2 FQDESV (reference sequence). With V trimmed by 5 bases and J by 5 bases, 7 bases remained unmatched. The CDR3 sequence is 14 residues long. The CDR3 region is CASSASASGETQYF. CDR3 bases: TGTGCCAGCAGCGCGTCGGCTAGCGGGGAGACCCAGTACTTC.

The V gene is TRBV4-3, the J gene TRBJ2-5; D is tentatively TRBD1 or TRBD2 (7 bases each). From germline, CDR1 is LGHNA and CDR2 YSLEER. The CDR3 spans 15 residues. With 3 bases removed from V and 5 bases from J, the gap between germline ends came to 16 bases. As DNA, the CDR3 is TGCGCCAGCAGCCAGATGGGGCAGGGGGGGGAGACCCAGTACTTC. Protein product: CASSQMGQGGETQYF.

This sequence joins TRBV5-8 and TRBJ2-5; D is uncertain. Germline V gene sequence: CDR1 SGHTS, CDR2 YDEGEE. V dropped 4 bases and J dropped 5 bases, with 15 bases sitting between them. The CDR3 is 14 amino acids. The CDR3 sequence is CASSLESGWETQYF. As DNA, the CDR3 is TGTGCCAGCAGCCTCGAGTCCGGGTGGGAGACCCAGTACTTC.

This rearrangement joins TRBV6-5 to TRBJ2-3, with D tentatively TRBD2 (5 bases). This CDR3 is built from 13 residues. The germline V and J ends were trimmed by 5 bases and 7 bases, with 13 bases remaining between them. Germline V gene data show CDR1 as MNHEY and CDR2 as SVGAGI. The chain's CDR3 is CASSRSSRHTQYF. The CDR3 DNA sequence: TGTGCCAGCAGTCGTTCTAGCCGTCATACGCAGTATTTT.

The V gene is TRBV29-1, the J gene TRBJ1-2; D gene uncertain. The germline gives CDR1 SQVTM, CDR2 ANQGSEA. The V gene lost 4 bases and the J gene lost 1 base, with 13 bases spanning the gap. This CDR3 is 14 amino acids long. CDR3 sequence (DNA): TGCAGCGTTGGAATATTAGACATTAACTATGGCTACACCTTC. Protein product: CSVGILDINYGYTF.

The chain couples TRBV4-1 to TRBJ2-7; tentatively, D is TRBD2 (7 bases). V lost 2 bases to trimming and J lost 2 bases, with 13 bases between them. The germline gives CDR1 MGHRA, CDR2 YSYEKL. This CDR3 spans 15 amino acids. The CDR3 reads CASSQLQGGTYEQYF. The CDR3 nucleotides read TGCGCCAGCAGCCAACTACAGGGAGGGACCTACGAGCAGTACTTC.

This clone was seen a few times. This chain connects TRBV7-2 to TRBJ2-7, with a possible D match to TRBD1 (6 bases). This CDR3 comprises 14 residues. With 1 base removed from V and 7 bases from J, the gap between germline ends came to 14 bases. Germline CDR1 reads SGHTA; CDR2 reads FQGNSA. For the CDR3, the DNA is TGTGCCAGCAGCTTAGGACAGGCCCCCAAAGAGCAGTACTTC. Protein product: CASSLGQAPKEQYF.

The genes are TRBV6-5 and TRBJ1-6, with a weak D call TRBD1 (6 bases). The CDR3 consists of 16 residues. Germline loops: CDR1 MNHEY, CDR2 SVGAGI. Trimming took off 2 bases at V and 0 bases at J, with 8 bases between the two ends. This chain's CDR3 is CASSYRGGSYNSPLHF. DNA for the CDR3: TGTGCCAGCAGTTACAGGGGGGGCTCCTATAATTCACCCCTCCACTTT.

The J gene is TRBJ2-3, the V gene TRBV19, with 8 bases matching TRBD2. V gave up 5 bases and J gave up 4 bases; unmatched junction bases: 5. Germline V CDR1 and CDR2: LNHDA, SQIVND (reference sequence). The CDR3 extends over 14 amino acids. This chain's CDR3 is CASSRTSPPDTQYF. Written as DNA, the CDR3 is TGTGCCAGTAGTCGGACTAGCCCCCCAGATACGCAGTATTTT.